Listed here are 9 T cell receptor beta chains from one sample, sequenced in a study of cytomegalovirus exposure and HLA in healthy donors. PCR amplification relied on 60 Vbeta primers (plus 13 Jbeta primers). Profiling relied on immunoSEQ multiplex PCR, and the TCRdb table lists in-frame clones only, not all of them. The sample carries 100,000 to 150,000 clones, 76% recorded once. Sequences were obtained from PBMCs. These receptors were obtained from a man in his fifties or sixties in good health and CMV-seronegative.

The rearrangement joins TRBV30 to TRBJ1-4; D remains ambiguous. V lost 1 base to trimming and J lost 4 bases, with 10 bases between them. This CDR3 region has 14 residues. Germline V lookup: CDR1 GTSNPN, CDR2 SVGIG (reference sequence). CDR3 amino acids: CAWSGGQLNEKLFF. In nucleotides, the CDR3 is TGTGCCTGGAGTGGAGGTCAGCTTAATGAAAAACTGTTTTTT.

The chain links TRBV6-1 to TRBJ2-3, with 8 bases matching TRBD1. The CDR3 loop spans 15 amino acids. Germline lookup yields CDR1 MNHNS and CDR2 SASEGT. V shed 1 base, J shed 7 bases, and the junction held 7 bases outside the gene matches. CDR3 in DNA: TGTGCCAGCAGTGAAGGTCGGCAGGGGGCGCATACGCAGTATTTT. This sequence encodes CASSEGRQGAHTQYF.

The CDR3 bases are TGTGCCAGCAGTTACTACCCAGGCACTGAAGCTTTCTTT. Protein sequence: CASSYYPGTEAFF. This chain uses TRBV6-5 with TRBJ1-1; D uncertain. This CDR3 spans 13 amino acids. Between the trimmed V and J ends, which lost 1 base and 4 bases, there was a span of 7 bases. Looked up from germline, CDR1 is MNHEY and CDR2 is SVGAGI.

CDR3 protein: CAINHGTDYEQYF. The DNA for the CDR3 is TGTGCCATCAACCACGGGACAGACTACGAGCAGTACTTC. The genes are TRBV10-3 and TRBJ2-7; 7 bases agree with TRBD1. Per the germline V gene, CDR1 is ENHRY and CDR2 is SYGVKD. J was trimmed by 3 bases and V by 7 bases; bases with no gene match: 6. The CDR3 is 13 amino acids.

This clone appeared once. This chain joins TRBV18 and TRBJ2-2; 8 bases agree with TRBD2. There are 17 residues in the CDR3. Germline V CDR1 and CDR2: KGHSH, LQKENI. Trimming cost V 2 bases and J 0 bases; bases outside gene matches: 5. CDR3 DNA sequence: TGTGCCAGCTCACCAATTCCGGGGGGGCCGAACACCGGGGAGCTGTTTTTT. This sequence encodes CASSPIPGGPNTGELFF.

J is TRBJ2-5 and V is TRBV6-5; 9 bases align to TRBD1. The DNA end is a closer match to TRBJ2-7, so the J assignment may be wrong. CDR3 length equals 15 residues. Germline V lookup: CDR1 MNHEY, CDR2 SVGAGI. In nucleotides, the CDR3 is TGTGCCAGCAGTTACCGGGACAGGGTTCTGTACGAGCAGTACTTC. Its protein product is CASSYRDRVLYEQYF.

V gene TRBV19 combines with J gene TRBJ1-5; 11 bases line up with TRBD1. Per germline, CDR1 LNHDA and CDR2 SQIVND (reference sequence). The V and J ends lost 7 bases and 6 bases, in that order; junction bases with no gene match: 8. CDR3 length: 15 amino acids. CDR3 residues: CASTPRDRGVQPQHF. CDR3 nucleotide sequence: TGTGCCAGTACCCCCCGGGACAGGGGGGTTCAGCCCCAGCATTTT.

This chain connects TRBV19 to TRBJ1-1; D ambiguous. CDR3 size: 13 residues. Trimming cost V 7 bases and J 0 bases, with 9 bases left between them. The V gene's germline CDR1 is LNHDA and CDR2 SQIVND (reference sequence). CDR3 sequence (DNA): TGTGCCAGTATGTTTACATTGAACACTGAAGCTTTCTTT. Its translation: CASMFTLNTEAFF.

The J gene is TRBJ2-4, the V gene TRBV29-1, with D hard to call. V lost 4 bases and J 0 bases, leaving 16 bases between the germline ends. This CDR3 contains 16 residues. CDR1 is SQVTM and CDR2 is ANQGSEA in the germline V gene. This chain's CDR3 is CSVAGGTVLAKNIQYF. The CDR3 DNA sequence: TGCAGCGTTGCAGGTGGCACAGTACTAGCCAAAAACATTCAGTACTTC.